A selection of T cell receptor beta chains follows, all from one sample in a study of CD8 T cells in ankylosing spondylitis. TCRdb re-called the 5' RACE reads with MiXCR, one entry per CDR3 protein. The data show 130,000 to 150,000 distinct CDR3 sequences, 7% to 10% seen once. Sequencing input: synovial fluid, either unsorted or a sorted T cell fraction (not recorded which). Source of these receptors: a male donor with ankylosing spondylitis. CDR3s include the opening cysteine and the closing phenylalanine or tryptophan. The D gene is left open where the match is weak. Clone size is not always given. Where it is, it says once, few, many or a class for expanded clones.

cdr3_length,d_call,clone_size,v_call,j_call,cdr3_nt,cdr3_aa
15,TRBD1,few,TRBV27,TRBJ1-1,TGTGCCAGCAGTAACACTTATACAGGGGGCTCTGAAGCTTTCTTT,CASSNTYTGGSEAFF
14,NA,NA,TRBV11-2,TRBJ1-4,TGTGCCAGCAGCTCCGACCTTAACTCTGAAAAACTGTTTTTT,CASSSDLNSEKLFF
12,NA,few,TRBV5-6,TRBJ1-5,TGTGCCAGCAGCTTGCGGGGTGAGCCCCAGCATTTT,CASSLRGEPQHF
13,NA,many,TRBV27,TRBJ1-2,TGTGCCAGCAGATACACACAAGGGTTTGGCTACACCTTC,CASRYTQGFGYTF
15,TRBD1,many,TRBV12-3/TRBV12-4,TRBJ1-1,TGTGCCAGCACCCGGACAGGGCTCATGAACACTGAAGCTTTCTTT,CASTRTGLMNTEAFF
13,NA,few,TRBV7-2,TRBJ2-7,TGTGCCAGCAGCCCGATCAATAGCGGCGAGCAGTACTTC,CASSPINSGEQYF
14,NA,many,TRBV28,TRBJ2-4,TGTGCCAGCAGTCCCCCGGGCCTCGGGGACATTCAGTACTTC,CASSPPGLGDIQYF
14,NA,many,TRBV10-3,TRBJ1-3,TGTGCCATCAGTGAGCTTAGGATACGCAACACCATATATTTT,CAISELRIRNTIYF
14,NA,few,TRBV20-1,TRBJ1-5,TGCAGTGCTCCCGACAGGCGGAGCAATCAGCCCCAGCATTTT,CSAPDRRSNQPQHF
12,NA,many,TRBV5-1,TRBJ2-2,TGTGCCAGCAGCCTAGATACCGGGGAGCTGTTTTTT,CASSLDTGELFF
18,NA,many,TRBV20-1,TRBJ1-2,TGCAGTGCTAGAGATGTCGGAGGACAACGGAGCAGCTTCTATGGCTACACCTTC,CSARDVGGQRSSFYGYTF
14,TRBD1,NA,TRBV7-2,TRBJ2-3,TGTGCCAGCAGCTTGACAGGGGGCGGAGATACGCAGTATTTT,CASSLTGGGDTQYF
12,NA,medium-sized,TRBV20-1,TRBJ2-1,TGCAGTGCAGGGCAGGGTCAGCGTGAGCAGTTCTTC,CSAGQGQREQFF
14,TRBD1,NA,TRBV27,TRBJ2-4,TGTGCCAGCCGGGTAGGGGACAGGGTAGACATTCAGTACTTC,CASRVGDRVDIQYF
14,TRBD1,many,TRBV12-3/TRBV12-4,TRBJ1-1,TGTGCCAGCAGTTTAGGACAGGGTTCCACTGAAGCTTTCTTT,CASSLGQGSTEAFF
15,NA,NA,TRBV11-1,TRBJ2-2,TGTGCCAGCAGCTCCTTCGGCGGGGAGACCGGGGAGCTGTTTTTT,CASSSFGGETGELFF
15,TRBD2,few,TRBV7-2,TRBJ2-3,TGTGCCAGCAGCTTATCAGCGGGGTTGGCAGATACGCAGTATTTT,CASSLSAGLADTQYF
15,NA,many,TRBV6-5,TRBJ2-7,TGTGCCAGCAGTTACTCGAGTCTCGGATCGTACGAGCAGTACTTC,CASSYSSLGSYEQYF
17,TRBD1,few,TRBV25-1,TRBJ2-3,TGTGCCAGCAGTGATACGCTGGACAGGGGTTACACAGATACGCAGTATTTT,CASSDTLDRGYTDTQYF
15,TRBD1,NA,TRBV20-1,TRBJ1-5,TGCAGTGCCGAACCCGGGACAGGGTCGGTTCAGCCCCAGCATTTT,CSAEPGTGSVQPQHF
13,NA,few,TRBV28,TRBJ1-2,TGTGCCAGCAGAGAGTCGGGGGGCGGGGGCTACACCTTC,CASRESGGGGYTF
14,NA,few,TRBV20-1,TRBJ2-2,TGCAGTGCGAGAAGGGCCTCGAACACCGGGGAGCTGTTTTTT,CSARRASNTGELFF
15,TRBD2,many,TRBV5-1,TRBJ2-1,TGCGCCAGCAGCCTGTCTACCACGGGGGGGATTGAGCAGTTCTTC,CASSLSTTGGIEQFF
15,TRBD1,many,TRBV6-1,TRBJ2-4,TGTGCCAGCAGTGTATTTTCCGGGACAGTAAACATTCAGTACTTC,CASSVFSGTVNIQYF
16,NA,many,TRBV28,TRBJ1-5,TGTGCCAGCAGTCTCCCCCGTGACTCGGGCAATCAGCCCCAGCATTTT,CASSLPRDSGNQPQHF
19,NA,many,TRBV6-2/TRBV6-3,TRBJ2-1,TGTGCCAGCAGTCCCGGGACTTTTTATACAGATCGAGCCTACAATGAGCAGTTCTTC,CASSPGTFYTDRAYNEQFF